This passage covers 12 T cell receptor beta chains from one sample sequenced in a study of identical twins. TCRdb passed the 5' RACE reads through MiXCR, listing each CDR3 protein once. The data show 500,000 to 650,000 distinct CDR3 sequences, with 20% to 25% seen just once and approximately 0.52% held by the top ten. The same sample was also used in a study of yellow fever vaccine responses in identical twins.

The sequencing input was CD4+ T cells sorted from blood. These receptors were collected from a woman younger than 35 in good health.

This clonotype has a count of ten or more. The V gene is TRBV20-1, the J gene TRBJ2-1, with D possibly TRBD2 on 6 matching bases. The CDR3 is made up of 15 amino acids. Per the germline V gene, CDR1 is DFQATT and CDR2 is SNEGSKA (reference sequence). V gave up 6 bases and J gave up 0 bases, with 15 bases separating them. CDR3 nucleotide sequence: TGCAGTGCCCGACTGCCCGGGAGCTCCTACAATGAGCAGTTCTTC. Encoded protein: CSARLPGSSYNEQFF.

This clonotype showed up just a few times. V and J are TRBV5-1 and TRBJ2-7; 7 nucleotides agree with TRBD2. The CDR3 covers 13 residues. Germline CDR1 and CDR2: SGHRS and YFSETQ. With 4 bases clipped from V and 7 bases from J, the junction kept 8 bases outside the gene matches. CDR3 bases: TGCGCCAGCAGCCCAGAGGGAGGGAGGGAGCAGTACTTC. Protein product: CASSPEGGREQYF.

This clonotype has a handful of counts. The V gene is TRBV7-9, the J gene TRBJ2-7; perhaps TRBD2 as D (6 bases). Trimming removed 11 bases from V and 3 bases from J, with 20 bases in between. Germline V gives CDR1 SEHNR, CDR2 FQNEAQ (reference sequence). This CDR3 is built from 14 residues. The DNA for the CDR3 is TGTGCCGTTACTAAAGGGGAGGCCATCTACGAGCAGTACTTC. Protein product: CAVTKGEAIYEQYF.

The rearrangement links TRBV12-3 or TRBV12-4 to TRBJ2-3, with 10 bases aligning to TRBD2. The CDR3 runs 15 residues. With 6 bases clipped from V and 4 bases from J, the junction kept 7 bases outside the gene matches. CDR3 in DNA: TGTGCCAGCAGCTCGAGCGGGAGGGCCCCAGATACGCAGTATTTT. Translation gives CASSSSGRAPDTQYF.

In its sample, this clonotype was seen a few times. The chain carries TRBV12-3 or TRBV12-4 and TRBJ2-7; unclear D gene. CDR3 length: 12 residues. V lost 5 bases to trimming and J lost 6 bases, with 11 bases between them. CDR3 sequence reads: CASSSRAREQYF. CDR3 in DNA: TGTGCCAGCAGTAGCCGGGCGCGCGAGCAGTACTTC.

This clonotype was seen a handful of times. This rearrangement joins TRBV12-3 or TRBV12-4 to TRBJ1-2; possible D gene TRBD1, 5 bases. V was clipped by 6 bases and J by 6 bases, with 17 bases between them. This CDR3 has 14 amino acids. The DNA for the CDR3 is TGTGCCAGCAGATACGACGGAACCAGGGATGGCTACACCTTC. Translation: CASRYDGTRDGYTF.

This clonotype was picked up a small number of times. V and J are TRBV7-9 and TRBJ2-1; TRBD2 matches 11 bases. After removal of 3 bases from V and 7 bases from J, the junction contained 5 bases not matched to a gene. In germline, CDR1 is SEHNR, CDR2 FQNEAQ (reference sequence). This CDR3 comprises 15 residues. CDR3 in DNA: TGTGCCAGCAGCTTGGGACTAGCGGTGCGAAATGAGCAGTTCTTC. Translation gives CASSLGLAVRNEQFF.

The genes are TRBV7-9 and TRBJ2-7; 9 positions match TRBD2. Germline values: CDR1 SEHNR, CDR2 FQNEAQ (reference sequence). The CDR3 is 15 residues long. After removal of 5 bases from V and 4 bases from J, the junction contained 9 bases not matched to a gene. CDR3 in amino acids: CASSRSSSGIYEQYF. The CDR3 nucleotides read TGTGCCAGCAGCCGGTCCTCTAGCGGGATATACGAGCAGTACTTC.

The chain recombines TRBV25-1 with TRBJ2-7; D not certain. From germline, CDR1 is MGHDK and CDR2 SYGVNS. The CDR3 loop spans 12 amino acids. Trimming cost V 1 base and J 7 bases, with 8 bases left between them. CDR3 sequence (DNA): TGTGCCAGCAGTGAATGGGGTCTGGAGCAGTACTTC. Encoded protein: CASSEWGLEQYF.

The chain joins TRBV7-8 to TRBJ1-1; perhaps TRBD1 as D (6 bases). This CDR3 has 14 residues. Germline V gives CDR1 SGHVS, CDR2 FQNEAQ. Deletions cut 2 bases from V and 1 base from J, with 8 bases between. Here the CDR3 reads CASSLRGANTEAFF. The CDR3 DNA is TGTGCCAGCAGCTTACGGGGGGCGAACACTGAAGCTTTCTTT.

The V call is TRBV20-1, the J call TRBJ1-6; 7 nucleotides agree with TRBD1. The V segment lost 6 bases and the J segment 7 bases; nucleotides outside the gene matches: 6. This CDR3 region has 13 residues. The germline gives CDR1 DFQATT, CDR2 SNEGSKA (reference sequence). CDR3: CSATPGGNSPLHF. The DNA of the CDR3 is TGCAGTGCAACCCCAGGGGGGAATTCACCCCTCCACTTT.

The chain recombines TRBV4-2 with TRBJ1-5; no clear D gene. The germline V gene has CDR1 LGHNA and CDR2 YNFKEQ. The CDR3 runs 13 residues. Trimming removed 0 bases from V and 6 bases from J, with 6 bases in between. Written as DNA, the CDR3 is TGTGCCAGCAGCCAAGATATGGGTCAGCCCCAGCATTTT. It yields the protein CASSQDMGQPQHF.